This T cell receptor (beta chain) was captured in a study of shared clonotypes between healthy human individuals. Study findings and constraints: The rarefaction results pointed to incomplete sorted-subset sequencing despite large depth.

CD4+ cell separation produced CD45RA+ naive and CD45RA-negative memory subsets. With respect to this clone: Its matching antigen is unknown.

CDR3 size: 15 residues. Looked up from germline, CDR1 is MDHEN and CDR2 is SYDVKM. V was cut by 6 bases and J by 8 bases, with 19 bases left in between. It was at deep level that the assay was run. Tens of thousands of T cell genomes (around 0.2 ug DNA) went into each sorted-subset replicate. Profiling relied on immunoSEQ multiplex PCR, and the TCRdb table lists in-frame clones only, not all of them. This sample has over a million clones, with nearly 99% found just once. This chain uses TRBV28 with TRBJ2-2, with D maybe TRBD1 (6 bases). Sequencing input: naive CD4+ T cells sorted from blood. Subset here: CD45RA+ positively selected. The clonotype originates from a man aged 25-45 years in good health. The CDR3 nucleotides are TGTGCCAGCAGACTCCGGGACAACCCTACGGGGGAGCTGTTTTTT. This sequence encodes CASRLRDNPTGELFF.